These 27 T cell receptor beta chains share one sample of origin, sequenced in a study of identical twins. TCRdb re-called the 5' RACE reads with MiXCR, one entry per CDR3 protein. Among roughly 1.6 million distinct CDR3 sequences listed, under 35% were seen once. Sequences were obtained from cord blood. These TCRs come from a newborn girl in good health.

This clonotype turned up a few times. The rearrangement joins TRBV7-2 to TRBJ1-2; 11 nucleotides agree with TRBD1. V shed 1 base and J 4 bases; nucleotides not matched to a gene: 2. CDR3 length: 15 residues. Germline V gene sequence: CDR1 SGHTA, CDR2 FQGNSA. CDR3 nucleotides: TGTGCCAGCAGCTTAGGGACAGGGGGCAGCTATGGCTACACCTTC. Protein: CASSLGTGGSYGYTF.

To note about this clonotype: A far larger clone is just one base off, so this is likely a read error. The CDR3 spells CASNRDRGETQYF. As DNA, the CDR3 is TGTGCCAGCAACCGGGACAGGGGAGAGACCCAGTACTTC. V gene TRBV11-2 combines with J gene TRBJ2-5; TRBD1 matches at 10 bases. The CDR3 has 13 residues. In germline, CDR1 is SGHAT, CDR2 FQNNGV. V dropped 7 bases and J dropped 4; count of bases not matched to a gene: 3.

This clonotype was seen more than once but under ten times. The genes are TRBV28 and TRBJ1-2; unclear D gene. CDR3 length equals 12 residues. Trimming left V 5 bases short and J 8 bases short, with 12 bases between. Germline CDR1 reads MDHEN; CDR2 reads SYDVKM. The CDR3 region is CASSPRPSGYTF. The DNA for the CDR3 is TGTGCCAGCAGTCCCCGCCCCTCCGGCTACACCTTC.

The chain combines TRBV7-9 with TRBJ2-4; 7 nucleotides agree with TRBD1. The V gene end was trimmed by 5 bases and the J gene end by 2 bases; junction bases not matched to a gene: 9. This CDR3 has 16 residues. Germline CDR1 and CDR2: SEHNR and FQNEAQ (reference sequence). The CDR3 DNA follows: TGTGCCAGCAGCCCACAGGGGCGGTACACCAAAAACATTCAGTACTTC. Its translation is CASSPQGRYTKNIQYF. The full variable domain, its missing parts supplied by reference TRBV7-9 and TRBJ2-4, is DTGVSQNPRHKITKRGQNVTFRCDPISEHNRLYWYRQTLGQGPEFLTYFQNEAQLEKSRLLSDRFSAERPKGSFSTLEIQRTEQGDSAMYLCASSPQGRYTKNIQYFGAGTRLSVL.

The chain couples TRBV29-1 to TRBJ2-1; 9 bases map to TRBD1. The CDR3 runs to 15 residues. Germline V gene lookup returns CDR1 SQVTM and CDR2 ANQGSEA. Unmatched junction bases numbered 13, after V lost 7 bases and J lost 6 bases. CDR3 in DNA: TGCAGCGGAGGTCCGGGACTGACAGGGGGCAATGAGCAGTTCTTC. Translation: CSGGPGLTGGNEQFF.

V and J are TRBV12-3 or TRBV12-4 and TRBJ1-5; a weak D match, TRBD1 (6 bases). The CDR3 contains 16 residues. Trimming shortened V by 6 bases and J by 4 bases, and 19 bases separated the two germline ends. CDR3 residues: CASRPTRGGVNQPQHF. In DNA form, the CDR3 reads TGTGCCAGCAGGCCAACCCGAGGGGGTGTTAATCAGCCCCAGCATTTT.

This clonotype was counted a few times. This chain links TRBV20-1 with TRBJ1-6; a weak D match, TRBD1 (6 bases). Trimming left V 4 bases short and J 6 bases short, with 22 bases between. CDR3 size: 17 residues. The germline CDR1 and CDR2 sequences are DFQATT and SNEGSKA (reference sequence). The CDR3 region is CSAKPHSQGVRNSPLHF. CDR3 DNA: TGCAGTGCTAAACCTCATTCACAGGGAGTTCGTAATTCACCCCTCCACTTT.

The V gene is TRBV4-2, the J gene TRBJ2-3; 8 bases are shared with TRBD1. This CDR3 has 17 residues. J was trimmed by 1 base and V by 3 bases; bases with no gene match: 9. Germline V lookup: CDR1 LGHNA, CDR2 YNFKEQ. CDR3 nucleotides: TGTGCCAGCAGCCAGGTGACAGGGGAGGTGGGCACAGATACGCAGTATTTT. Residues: CASSQVTGEVGTDTQYF.

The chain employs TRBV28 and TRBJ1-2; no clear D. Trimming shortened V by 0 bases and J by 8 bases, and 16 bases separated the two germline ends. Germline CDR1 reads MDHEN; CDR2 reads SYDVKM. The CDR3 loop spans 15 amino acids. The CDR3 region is CASSLWGSLPLGYTF. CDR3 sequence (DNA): TGTGCCAGCAGTTTATGGGGCTCCCTTCCGCTGGGCTACACCTTC.

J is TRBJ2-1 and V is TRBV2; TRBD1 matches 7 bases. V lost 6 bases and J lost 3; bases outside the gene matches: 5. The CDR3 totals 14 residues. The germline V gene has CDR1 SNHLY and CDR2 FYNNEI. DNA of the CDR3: TGTGCCAGCAGGCCGGGACAGAACTACAATGAGCAGTTCTTC. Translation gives CASRPGQNYNEQFF. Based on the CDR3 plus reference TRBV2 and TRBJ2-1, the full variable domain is EPEVTQTPSHQVTQMGQEVILRCVPISNHLYFYWYRQILGQKVEFLVSFYNNEISEKSEIFDDQFSVERPDGSNFTLKIRSTKLEDSAMYFCASRPGQNYNEQFFGPGTRLTVL.

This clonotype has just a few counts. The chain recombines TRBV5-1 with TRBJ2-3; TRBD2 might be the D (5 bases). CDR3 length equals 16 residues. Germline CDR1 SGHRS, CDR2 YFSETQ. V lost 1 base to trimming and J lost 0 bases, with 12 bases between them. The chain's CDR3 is CASSLLAASSTDTQYF. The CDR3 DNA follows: TGCGCCAGCAGCTTGCTAGCCGCCTCTAGCACAGATACGCAGTATTTT.

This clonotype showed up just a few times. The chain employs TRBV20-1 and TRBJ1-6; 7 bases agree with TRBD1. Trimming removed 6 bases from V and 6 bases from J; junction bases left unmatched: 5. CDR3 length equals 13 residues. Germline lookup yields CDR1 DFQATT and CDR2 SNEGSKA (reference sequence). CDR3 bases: TGCAGTGCAAAGGACAGGTCTAATTCACCCCTCCACTTT. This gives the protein CSAKDRSNSPLHF.

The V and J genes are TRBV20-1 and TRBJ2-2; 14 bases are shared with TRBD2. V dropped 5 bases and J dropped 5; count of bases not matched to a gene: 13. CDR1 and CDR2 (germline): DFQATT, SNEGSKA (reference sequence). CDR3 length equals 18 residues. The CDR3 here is CSAEKIGLAGGITGELFF. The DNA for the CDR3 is TGCAGTGCTGAAAAAATCGGACTAGCGGGAGGAATAACCGGGGAGCTGTTTTTT.

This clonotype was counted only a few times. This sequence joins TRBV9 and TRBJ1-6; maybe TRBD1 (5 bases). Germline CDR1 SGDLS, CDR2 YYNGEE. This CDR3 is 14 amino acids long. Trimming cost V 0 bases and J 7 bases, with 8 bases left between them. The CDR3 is CASSVERGNSPLHF. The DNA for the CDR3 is TGTGCCAGCAGCGTAGAGAGGGGAAATTCACCCCTCCACTTT.

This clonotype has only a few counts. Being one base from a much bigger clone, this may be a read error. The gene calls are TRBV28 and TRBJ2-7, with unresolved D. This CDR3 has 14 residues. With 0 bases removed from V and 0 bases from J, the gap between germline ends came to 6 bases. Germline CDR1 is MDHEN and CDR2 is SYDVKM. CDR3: CASSLWESSYEQYF. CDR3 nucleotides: TGTGCCAGCAGTTTATGGGAAAGCTCCTACGAGCAGTACTTC.

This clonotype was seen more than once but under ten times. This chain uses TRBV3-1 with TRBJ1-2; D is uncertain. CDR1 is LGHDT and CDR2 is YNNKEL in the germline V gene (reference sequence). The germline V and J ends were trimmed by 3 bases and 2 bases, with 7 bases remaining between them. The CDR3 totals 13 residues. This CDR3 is CASSHGVNYGYTF. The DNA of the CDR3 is TGTGCCAGCAGCCACGGGGTAAACTATGGCTACACCTTC.

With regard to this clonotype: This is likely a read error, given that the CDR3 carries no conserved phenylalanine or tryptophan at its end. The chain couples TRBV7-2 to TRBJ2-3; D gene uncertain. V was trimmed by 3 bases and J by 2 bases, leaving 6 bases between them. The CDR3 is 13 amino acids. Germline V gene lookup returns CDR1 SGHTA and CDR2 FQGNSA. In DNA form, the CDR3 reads TGTGCCAGCAGCTTGGGATACACAGATACGCAGTATTTA. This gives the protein CASSLGYTDTQYL.

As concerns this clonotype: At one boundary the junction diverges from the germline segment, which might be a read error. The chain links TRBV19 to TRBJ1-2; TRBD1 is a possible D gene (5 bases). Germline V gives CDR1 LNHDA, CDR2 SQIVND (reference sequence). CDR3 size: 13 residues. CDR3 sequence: CASRARDPYSYTF. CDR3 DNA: TGTGCCAGTAGGGCCCGGGACCCCTATAGCTACACCTTC.

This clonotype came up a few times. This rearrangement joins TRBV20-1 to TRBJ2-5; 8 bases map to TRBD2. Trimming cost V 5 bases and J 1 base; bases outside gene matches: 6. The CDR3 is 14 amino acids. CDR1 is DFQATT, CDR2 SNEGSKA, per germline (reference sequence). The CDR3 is CSAPLGLVQETQYF. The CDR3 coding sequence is TGCAGTGCTCCCCTGGGACTAGTCCAAGAGACCCAGTACTTC.

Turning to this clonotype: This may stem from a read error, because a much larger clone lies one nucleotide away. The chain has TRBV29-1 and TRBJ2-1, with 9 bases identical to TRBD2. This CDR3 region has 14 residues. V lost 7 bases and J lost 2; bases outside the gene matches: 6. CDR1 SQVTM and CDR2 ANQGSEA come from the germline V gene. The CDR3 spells CSATGTSPYNEQFF. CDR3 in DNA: TGCAGCGCTACCGGGACTAGCCCCTACAATGAGCAGTTCTTC.

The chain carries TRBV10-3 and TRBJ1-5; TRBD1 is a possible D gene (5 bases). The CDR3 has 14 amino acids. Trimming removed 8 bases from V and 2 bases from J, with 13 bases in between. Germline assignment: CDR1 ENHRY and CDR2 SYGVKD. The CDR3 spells CAIWGGRRNQPQHF. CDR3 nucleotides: TGTGCCATCTGGGGGGGGAGGCGCAATCAGCCCCAGCATTTT.

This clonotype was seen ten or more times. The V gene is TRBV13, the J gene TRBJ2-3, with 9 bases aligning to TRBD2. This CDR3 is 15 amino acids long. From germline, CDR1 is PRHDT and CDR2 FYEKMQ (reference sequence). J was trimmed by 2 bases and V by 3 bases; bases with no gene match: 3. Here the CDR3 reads CASSLGLAYTDTQYF. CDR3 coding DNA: TGTGCCAGCAGCTTGGGACTAGCTTACACAGATACGCAGTATTTT. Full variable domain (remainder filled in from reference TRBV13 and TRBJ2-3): AAGVIQSPRHLIKEKRETATLKCYPIPRHDTVYWYQQGPGQDPQFLISFYEKMQSDKGSIPDRFSAQQFSDYHSELNMSSLELGDSALYFCASSLGLAYTDTQYFGPGTRLTVL.

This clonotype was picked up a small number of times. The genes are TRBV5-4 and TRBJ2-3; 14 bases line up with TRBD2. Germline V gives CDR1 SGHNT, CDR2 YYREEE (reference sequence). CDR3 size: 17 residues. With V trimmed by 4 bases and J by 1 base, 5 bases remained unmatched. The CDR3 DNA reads TGTGCCAGCAGCGCGATGACTAGCGGGAGGGGCACAGATACGCAGTATTTT. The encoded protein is CASSAMTSGRGTDTQYF.

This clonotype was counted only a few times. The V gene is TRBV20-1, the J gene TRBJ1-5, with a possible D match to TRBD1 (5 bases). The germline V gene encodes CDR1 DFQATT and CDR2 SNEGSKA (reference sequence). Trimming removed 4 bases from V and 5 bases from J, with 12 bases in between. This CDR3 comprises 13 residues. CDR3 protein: CSATRRVDQPQHF. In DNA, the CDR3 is TGCAGTGCTACGCGCAGGGTTGATCAGCCCCAGCATTTT.

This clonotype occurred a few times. The CDR3 nucleotides are TGTGCCAGCAGTTTCCGGCGGGGGGGGCCCACAGATACGCAGTATTTT. This gives the protein CASSFRRGGPTDTQYF. The rearrangement joins TRBV27 to TRBJ2-3; the match to TRBD2 covers 9 bases. The CDR3 runs 16 residues. The V gene's germline CDR1 is MNHEY and CDR2 SMNVEV (reference sequence). Trimming took 3 bases from V and 2 from J; bases not matched to a gene: 6.

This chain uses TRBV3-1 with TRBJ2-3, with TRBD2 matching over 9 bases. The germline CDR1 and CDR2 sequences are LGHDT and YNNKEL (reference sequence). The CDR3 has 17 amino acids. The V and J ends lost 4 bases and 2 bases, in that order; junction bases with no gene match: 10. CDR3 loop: CASSLAPLAGFTDTQYF. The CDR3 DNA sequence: TGTGCCAGCAGCCTTGCCCCGCTAGCGGGGTTCACAGATACGCAGTATTTT.

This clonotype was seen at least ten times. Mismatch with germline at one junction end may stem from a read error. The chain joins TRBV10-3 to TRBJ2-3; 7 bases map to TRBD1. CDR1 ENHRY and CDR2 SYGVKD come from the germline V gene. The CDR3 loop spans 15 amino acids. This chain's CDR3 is CAITETGQSTDTQYF. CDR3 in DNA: TGTGCCATCACTGAGACGGGACAGAGCACAGATACGCAGTATTTT.